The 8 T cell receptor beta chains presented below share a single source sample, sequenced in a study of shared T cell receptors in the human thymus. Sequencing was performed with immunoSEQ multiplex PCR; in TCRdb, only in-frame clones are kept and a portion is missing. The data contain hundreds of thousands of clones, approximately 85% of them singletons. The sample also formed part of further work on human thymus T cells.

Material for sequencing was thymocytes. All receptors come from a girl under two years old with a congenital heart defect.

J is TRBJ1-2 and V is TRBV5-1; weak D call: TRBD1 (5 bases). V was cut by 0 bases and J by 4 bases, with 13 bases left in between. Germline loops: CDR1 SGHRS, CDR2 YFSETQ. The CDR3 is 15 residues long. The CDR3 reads CASSLAKWGSYGYTF. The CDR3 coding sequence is TGCGCCAGCAGCTTGGCCAAATGGGGCAGCTATGGCTACACCTTC.

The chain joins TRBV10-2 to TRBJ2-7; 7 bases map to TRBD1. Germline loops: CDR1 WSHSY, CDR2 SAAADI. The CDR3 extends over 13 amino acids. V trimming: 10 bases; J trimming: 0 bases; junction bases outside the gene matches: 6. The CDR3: CAILDRNSYEQYF. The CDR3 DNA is TGCGCCATCCTGGACAGGAACTCCTACGAGCAGTACTTC.

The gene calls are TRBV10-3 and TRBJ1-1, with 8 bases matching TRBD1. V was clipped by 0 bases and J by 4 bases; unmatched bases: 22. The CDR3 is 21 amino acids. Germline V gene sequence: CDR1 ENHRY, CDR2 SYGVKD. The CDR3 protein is CAISESDSRGRFLASGTEAFF. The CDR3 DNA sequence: TGTGCCATCAGTGAGTCGGATTCCAGGGGGCGATTCCTTGCTAGCGGCACTGAAGCTTTCTTT.

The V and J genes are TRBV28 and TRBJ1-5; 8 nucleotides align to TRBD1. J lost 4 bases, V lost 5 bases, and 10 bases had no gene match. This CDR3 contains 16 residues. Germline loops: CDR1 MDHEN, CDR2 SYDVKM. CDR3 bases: TGTGCCAGCAGTCATCACATGGGACAGGAGAATCAGCCCCAGCATTTT. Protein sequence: CASSHHMGQENQPQHF. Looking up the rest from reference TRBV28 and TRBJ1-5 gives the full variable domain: DVKVTQSSRYLVKRTGEKVFLECVQDMDHENMFWYRQDPGLGLRLIYFSYDVKMKEKGDIPEGYSVSREKKERFSLILESASTNQTSMYLCASSHHMGQENQPQHFGDGTRLSIL.

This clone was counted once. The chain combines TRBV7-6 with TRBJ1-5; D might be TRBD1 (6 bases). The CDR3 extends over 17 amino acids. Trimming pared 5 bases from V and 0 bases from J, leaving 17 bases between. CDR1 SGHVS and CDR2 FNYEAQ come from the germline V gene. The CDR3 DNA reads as TGTGCCAGCAGCCTCCGGGAACAGGGATATAGCAATCAGCCCCAGCATTTT. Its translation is CASSLREQGYSNQPQHF.

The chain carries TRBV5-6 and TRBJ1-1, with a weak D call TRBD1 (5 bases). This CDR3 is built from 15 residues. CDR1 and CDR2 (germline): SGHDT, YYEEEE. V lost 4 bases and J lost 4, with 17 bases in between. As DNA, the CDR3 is TGTGCCAGCAGCGGATGGGGGGGGAACGGCACTGAAGCTTTCTTT. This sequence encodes CASSGWGGNGTEAFF. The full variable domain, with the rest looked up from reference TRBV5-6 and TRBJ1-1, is DAGVTQSPTHLIKTRGQQVTLRCSPKSGHDTVSWYQQALGQGPQFIFQYYEEEERQRGNFPDRFSGHQFPNYSSELNVNALLLGDSALYLCASSGWGGNGTEAFFGQGTRLTVV.

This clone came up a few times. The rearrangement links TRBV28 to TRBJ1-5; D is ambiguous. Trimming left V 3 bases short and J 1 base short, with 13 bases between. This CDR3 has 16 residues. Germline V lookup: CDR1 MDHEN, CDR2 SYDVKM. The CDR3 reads CASSLGRPRSNQPQHF. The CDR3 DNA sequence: TGTGCCAGCAGTTTGGGCCGACCGAGAAGCAATCAGCCCCAGCATTTT.

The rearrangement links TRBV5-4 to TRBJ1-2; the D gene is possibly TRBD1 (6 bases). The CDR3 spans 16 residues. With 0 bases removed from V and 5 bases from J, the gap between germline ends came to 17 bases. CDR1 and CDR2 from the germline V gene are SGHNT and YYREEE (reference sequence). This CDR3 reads CASSLGQENREYGYTF. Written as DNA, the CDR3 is TGTGCCAGCAGCTTGGGCCAGGAAAACAGGGAATATGGCTACACCTTC.